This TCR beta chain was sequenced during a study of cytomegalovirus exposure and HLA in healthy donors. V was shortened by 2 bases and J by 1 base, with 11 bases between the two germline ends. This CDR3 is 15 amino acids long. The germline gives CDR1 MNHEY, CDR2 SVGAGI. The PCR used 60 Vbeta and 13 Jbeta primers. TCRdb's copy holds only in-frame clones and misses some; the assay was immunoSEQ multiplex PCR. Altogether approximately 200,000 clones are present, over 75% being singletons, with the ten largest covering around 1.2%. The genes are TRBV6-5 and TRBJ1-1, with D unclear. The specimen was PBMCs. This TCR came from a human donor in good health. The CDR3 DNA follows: TGTGCCAGCAGTTACACAAGGACTGGGAACACTGAAGCTTTCTTT. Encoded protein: CASSYTRTGNTEAFF.